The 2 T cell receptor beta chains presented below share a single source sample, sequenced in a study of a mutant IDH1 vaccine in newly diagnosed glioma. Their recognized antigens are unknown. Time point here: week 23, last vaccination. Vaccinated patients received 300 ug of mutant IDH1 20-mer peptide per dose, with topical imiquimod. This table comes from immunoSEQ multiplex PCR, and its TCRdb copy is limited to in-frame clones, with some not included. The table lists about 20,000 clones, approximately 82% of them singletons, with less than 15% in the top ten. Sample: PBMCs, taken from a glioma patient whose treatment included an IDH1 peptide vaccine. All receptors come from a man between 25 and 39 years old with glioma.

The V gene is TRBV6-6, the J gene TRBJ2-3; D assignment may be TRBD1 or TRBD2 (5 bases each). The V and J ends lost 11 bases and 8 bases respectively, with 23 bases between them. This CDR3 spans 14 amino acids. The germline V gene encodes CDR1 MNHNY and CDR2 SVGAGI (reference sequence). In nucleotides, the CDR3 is TGTGCCTCCTTCTCCGGGACCCGCCGGGGTACGCAGTATTTT. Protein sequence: CASFSGTRRGTQYF.

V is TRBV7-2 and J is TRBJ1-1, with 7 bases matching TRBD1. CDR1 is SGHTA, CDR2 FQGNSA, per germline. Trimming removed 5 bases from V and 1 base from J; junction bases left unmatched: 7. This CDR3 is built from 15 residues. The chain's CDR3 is CASSGNRGQNTEAFF. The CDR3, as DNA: TGTGCCAGCAGCGGAAACAGGGGCCAGAACACTGAAGCTTTCTTT. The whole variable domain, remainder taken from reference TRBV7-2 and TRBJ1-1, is GAGVSQSPSNKVTEKGKDVELRCDPISGHTALYWYRQSLGQGLEFLIYFQGNSAPDKSGLPSDRFSAERTGGSVSTLTIQRTQQEDSAVYLCASSGNRGQNTEAFFGQGTRLTVV.